These 31 T cell receptor beta chains were all obtained from the same sample, sequenced in a study of blood T cell repertoires in COVID-19. Generated by immunoSEQ multiplex PCR, the TCRdb table keeps only in-frame clones and is missing some. This table holds 150,000 or so clones, about 83% found once. Sequenced input: peripheral blood. The source of these receptors is a human donor in a cohort sampled during active COVID-19.

The J gene is TRBJ2-5, the V gene TRBV12-3 or TRBV12-4; no clear D. The germline V and J ends were trimmed by 5 bases and 1 base, with 5 bases remaining between them. The CDR3 runs 12 residues. The CDR3 spells CASSEVQETQYF. The CDR3 bases are TGTGCCAGCAGTGAGGTCCAAGAGACCCAGTACTTC.

This clone was counted only a few times. For the CDR3, the DNA is TGTGCCAGCAGCTTGCGGGGAAGGGTAGTCGACGAGCAGTACTTC. This codes for CASSLRGRVVDEQYF. The chain employs TRBV7-8 and TRBJ2-7, with D perhaps matching TRBD2 (6 bases). This CDR3 is built from 15 residues. Germline V gives CDR1 SGHVS, CDR2 FQNEAQ. With 3 bases removed from V and 5 bases from J, the gap between germline ends came to 17 bases.

The chain couples TRBV10-2 to TRBJ1-1, with 7 bases matching TRBD1. Germline V lookup: CDR1 WSHSY, CDR2 SAAADI. The J segment lost 9 bases and the V segment lost 6 bases, leaving 7 bases of the junction unmatched. The CDR3 contains 12 residues. DNA for the CDR3: TGCGCCAGCAGAGACGACAGGGCCCAAGCTTTCTTT. This codes for CASRDDRAQAFF.

The chain carries TRBV2 and TRBJ2-7; 7 nucleotides match TRBD1. The V and J ends lost 5 bases and 3 bases, in that order; junction bases with no gene match: 7. This CDR3 has 14 residues. Germline V CDR1 and CDR2: SNHLY, FYNNEI. The CDR3 here is CASSSRDRHYEQYF. The CDR3 DNA follows: TGTGCCAGCAGTAGCCGGGACAGACACTACGAGCAGTACTTC.

This rearrangement joins TRBV9 to TRBJ2-7, with D possibly matching TRBD1 (6 bases). The germline V gene encodes CDR1 SGDLS and CDR2 YYNGEE. The CDR3 sequence is 16 residues long. Trimming removed 0 bases from V and 0 bases from J, with 13 bases in between. CDR3 region: CASSVGGHKSSYEQYF. The CDR3 coding sequence is TGTGCCAGCAGCGTAGGGGGACATAAGAGCTCCTACGAGCAGTACTTC. Together with reference TRBV9 and TRBJ2-7, the CDR3 gives the full variable domain: DSGVTQTPKHLITATGQRVTLRCSPRSGDLSVYWYQQSLDQGLQFLIQYYNGEERAKGNILERFSAQQFPDLHSELNLSSLELGDSALYFCASSVGGHKSSYEQYFGPGTRLTVT.

The V and J genes are TRBV10-3 and TRBJ2-7; the match to TRBD2 covers 8 bases. V lost 0 bases to trimming and J lost 0 bases; unmatched junction nucleotides: 10. CDR3 length equals 18 residues. Germline lookup yields CDR1 ENHRY and CDR2 SYGVKD. The CDR3 coding sequence is TGTGCCATCAGTGAGTCACTAATGGGCGGGGGGTCCTCCTACGAGCAGTACTTC. Amino acids: CAISESLMGGGSSYEQYF.

This rearrangement joins TRBV5-1 to TRBJ1-1, with D perhaps TRBD1 (6 bases). The CDR3 runs 15 residues. Germline V CDR1 and CDR2: SGHRS, YFSETQ. The V and J ends lost 4 bases and 4 bases respectively, with 17 bases between them. The CDR3 reads CASSTGHSYGTEAFF. The CDR3 nucleotides read TGCGCCAGCAGCACGGGACATTCTTACGGCACTGAAGCTTTCTTT. Using reference TRBV5-1 and TRBJ1-1 for the parts outside the CDR3, the full variable domain is KAGVTQTPRYLIKTRGQQVTLSCSPISGHRSVSWYQQTPGQGLQFLFEYFSETQRNKGNFPGRFSGRQFSNSRSEMNVSTLELGDSALYLCASSTGHSYGTEAFFGQGTRLTVV.

The V call is TRBV19, the J call TRBJ2-7; D call uncertain. The germline V and J ends were trimmed by 3 bases and 0 bases, with 6 bases remaining between them. CDR1 is LNHDA, CDR2 SQIVND, per germline (reference sequence). This CDR3 has 13 amino acids. CDR3 DNA sequence: TGTGCCAGTAGTATTCTGTTCTCCTACGAGCAGTACTTC. It translates to CASSILFSYEQYF.

This clone was seen once. This chain links TRBV12-3 or TRBV12-4 with TRBJ2-7; perhaps TRBD2 as D (5 bases). V lost 5 bases and J 7 bases, leaving 15 bases between the germline ends. This CDR3 has 13 amino acids. The DNA of the CDR3 is TGTGCCAGCAGTCCCCGAGGGTTGGGGGAGCAGTACTTC. It specifies CASSPRGLGEQYF.

DNA for the CDR3: TGTGCCAGCAGCGCGATGACAGGTAGCTCTGGGGCCAACGTCCTGACTTTC. Translated: CASSAMTGSSGANVLTF. V gene TRBV5-4 combines with J gene TRBJ2-6; D possibly corresponds to TRBD1 (6 bases). Germline assignment: CDR1 SGHNT and CDR2 YYREEE (reference sequence). CDR3 length equals 17 residues. Trimming removed 4 bases from V and 0 bases from J, with 14 bases in between.

The chain uses TRBV11-2 and TRBJ2-5; possible D gene TRBD2, 6 bases. The germline V gene has CDR1 SGHAT and CDR2 FQNNGV. The CDR3 contains 12 residues. V gave up 5 bases and J gave up 9 bases, with 13 bases separating them. CDR3 in amino acids: CASSRLGEAQYF. Written as DNA, the CDR3 is TGTGCCAGCAGCCGTCTGGGGGAGGCCCAGTACTTC. The variable domain in full, with the rest retrieved from reference TRBV11-2 and TRBJ2-5, is EAGVAQSPRYKIIEKRQSVAFWCNPISGHATLYWYQQILGQGPKLLIQFQNNGVVDDSQLPKDRFSAERLKGVDSTLKIQPAKLEDSAVYLCASSRLGEAQYFGPGTRLLVL.

CDR3: CASSTGGTDVYEQYF. The CDR3 nucleotides are TGTGCCAGTAGTACCGGCGGGACAGATGTATACGAGCAGTACTTC. The rearrangement uses TRBV19 and TRBJ2-7, with D perhaps matching TRBD1 (7 bases). V was clipped by 4 bases and J by 4 bases, with 17 bases between them. Germline loops: CDR1 LNHDA, CDR2 SQIVND (reference sequence). The CDR3 extends over 15 amino acids. Using reference TRBV19 and TRBJ2-7 for the parts outside the CDR3, the full variable domain is DGGITQSPKYLFRKEGQNVTLSCEQNLNHDAMYWYRQDPGQGLRLIYYSQIVNDFQKGDIAEGYSVSREKKESFPLTVTSAQKNPTAFYLCASSTGGTDVYEQYFGPGTRLTVT.

The CDR3 region is CASSLVDSPPSEYF. The CDR3 DNA follows: TGTGCCAGCAGCTTAGTTGACAGCCCCCCTTCGGAGTACTTC. V gene TRBV5-5 combines with J gene TRBJ2-7; D may be TRBD1 (5 bases). The CDR3 consists of 14 residues. Trimming took 2 bases from V and 11 from J, leaving 20 bases between them. Germline V CDR1 and CDR2: SGHKS, YYEKEE (reference sequence).

CDR3 in amino acids: CASSASNGLGNTIYF. The DNA of the CDR3 is TGTGCCAGCAGCGCTAGTAATGGTCTTGGAAACACCATATATTTT. The V and J genes are TRBV7-3 and TRBJ1-3; D gene uncertain. Between the trimmed V and J ends, which lost 5 bases and 3 bases, there was a span of 14 bases. Germline V gene sequence: CDR1 SGHTA, CDR2 FQGTGA. This CDR3 contains 15 residues.

The genes are TRBV11-2 and TRBJ2-3; D might be TRBD2 (6 bases). CDR3 size: 15 residues. In germline, CDR1 is SGHAT, CDR2 FQNNGV. The V end was cut by 1 base, the J end by 1 base, with 9 bases between. The CDR3 protein is CASSLVGGGTDTQYF. The CDR3 DNA reads as TGTGCCAGCAGCTTAGTGGGGGGAGGCACAGATACGCAGTATTTT.

The CDR3: CASRKASVSTDTQYF. CDR3 coding DNA: TGTGCCAGCAGAAAAGCGTCAGTAAGCACAGATACGCAGTATTTT. The gene calls are TRBV6-5 and TRBJ2-3; unclear D gene. The length of the CDR3 is 15 residues. The V gene's germline CDR1 is MNHEY and CDR2 SVGAGI. V dropped 6 bases and J dropped 0 bases, with 13 bases sitting between them.

CDR3 DNA sequence: TGTGCCAGCAGCCCCGTTGCCTCCGGGACTAGTCCCCGCGAGCAGTACTTC. Translated, it gives CASSPVASGTSPREQYF. The chain combines TRBV11-3 with TRBJ2-7; TRBD2 agrees at 8 bases. With 5 bases clipped from V and 6 bases from J, the junction kept 18 bases outside the gene matches. Germline assignment: CDR1 SGHNT and CDR2 YENEEA. This CDR3 region has 17 residues. Full variable domain (missing parts from reference TRBV11-3 and TRBJ2-7): EAGVVQSPRYKIIEKKQPVAFWCNPISGHNTLYWYLQNLGQGPELLIRYENEEAVDDSQLPKDRFSAERLKGVDSTLKIQPAELGDSAVYLCASSPVASGTSPREQYFGPGTRLTVT.

The chain combines TRBV25-1 with TRBJ1-6, with 9 bases identical to TRBD1. CDR3 length: 17 amino acids. Germline values: CDR1 MGHDK, CDR2 SYGVNS. V lost 4 bases to trimming and J lost 4 bases; unmatched junction nucleotides: 8. The CDR3 DNA reads TGTGCCAGCAGTGGTCCGACAGGGGGTCCGTATAATTCACCCCTCCACTTT. As protein: CASSGPTGGPYNSPLHF.

The sample holds a few counts of this clone. The genes are TRBV5-1 and TRBJ2-1; 11 bases are a match to TRBD2. The CDR3 sequence is 16 residues long. The junction had 8 bases not matched to a gene; V was cut back by 4 bases and J by 5 bases. Germline values: CDR1 SGHRS, CDR2 YFSETQ. CDR3 residues: CASSRDGTSGDNEQFF. The CDR3, as DNA: TGCGCCAGCAGCCGGGATGGGACTAGCGGAGACAATGAGCAGTTCTTC.

The gene calls are TRBV5-6 and TRBJ1-2; a possible D gene is TRBD1 (6 bases). With 3 bases removed from V and 6 bases from J, the gap between germline ends came to 18 bases. The CDR3 extends over 15 amino acids. Germline V lookup: CDR1 SGHDT, CDR2 YYEEEE. The CDR3, as DNA: TGTGCCAGCAGCTACAACACAGGGATGTGGGATGGCTACACCTTC. Translated, it gives CASSYNTGMWDGYTF.

This clone was counted a few times. The chain employs TRBV7-9 and TRBJ2-7; TRBD1 matches at 7 bases. Germline V gives CDR1 SEHNR, CDR2 FQNEAQ (reference sequence). The V and J ends lost 1 base and 3 bases, in that order; junction bases with no gene match: 9. This CDR3 is built from 16 residues. CDR3 nucleotide sequence: TGTGCCAGCAGCTTAGTTTCCGGGACAGCGTACTACGAGCAGTACTTC. Residues: CASSLVSGTAYYEQYF.

The gene calls are TRBV5-6 and TRBJ1-4; D perhaps matches TRBD1 (6 bases). V gave up 1 base and J gave up 0 bases, with 13 bases separating them. This CDR3 is 17 amino acids long. Germline-derived CDR1 and CDR2 are SGHDT and YYEEEE. The CDR3 DNA reads as TGTGCCAGCAGCTTGACCGGGGACACTGCAACTAATGAAAAACTGTTTTTT. It yields the protein CASSLTGDTATNEKLFF.

The V gene is TRBV28, the J gene TRBJ1-4, with D uncertain. CDR3 length: 13 amino acids. Germline values: CDR1 MDHEN, CDR2 SYDVKM. V was pared by 10 bases and J by 8 bases, with 17 bases between. CDR3 in amino acids: CAIGEEPKEKLFF. CDR3 coding DNA: TGTGCCATCGGGGAGGAGCCAAAGGAAAAACTGTTTTTT.

The chain couples TRBV14 to TRBJ2-7; D not certain. The CDR3 is 14 residues long. V was shortened by 5 bases and J by 2 bases, with 13 bases between the two germline ends. CDR1 and CDR2 (germline): SGHDN, FVKESK. CDR3 sequence (DNA): TGTGCCAGCAGCTATGGGCCCCGCACCTACGAGCAGTACTTC. As protein: CASSYGPRTYEQYF.

The V call is TRBV25-1, the J call TRBJ1-3; TRBD1 might be the D (5 bases). Germline values: CDR1 MGHDK, CDR2 SYGVNS. The CDR3 consists of 15 residues. Trimming left V 3 bases short and J 2 bases short, with 11 bases between. CDR3 nucleotide sequence: TGTGCCAGCAGTGACGCAGGCAGGGCTGGAAACACCATATATTTT. Translated: CASSDAGRAGNTIYF.

The chain uses TRBV19 and TRBJ2-7; 10 bases align to TRBD2. The J segment lost 3 bases and the V segment lost 5 bases, leaving 4 bases of the junction unmatched. CDR1 and CDR2 from the germline V gene are LNHDA and SQIVND (reference sequence). This CDR3 is 14 amino acids long. The CDR3: CASSASGSFYEQYF. The CDR3 DNA reads TGTGCCAGTAGTGCTAGCGGGAGTTTCTACGAGCAGTACTTC. The variable domain in full, with the rest retrieved from reference TRBV19 and TRBJ2-7, is DGGITQSPKYLFRKEGQNVTLSCEQNLNHDAMYWYRQDPGQGLRLIYYSQIVNDFQKGDIAEGYSVSREKKESFPLTVTSAQKNPTAFYLCASSASGSFYEQYFGPGTRLTVT.

In this sample, this clone turned up a few times. This sequence joins TRBV5-4 and TRBJ1-1, with a tentative D call TRBD1 (6 bases). Deletions cut 4 bases from V and 5 bases from J, with 15 bases between. This CDR3 comprises 14 residues. Per germline, CDR1 SGHNT and CDR2 YYREEE (reference sequence). CDR3 sequence reads: CASSLTGIGTEAFF. CDR3 nucleotide sequence: TGTGCCAGCAGCCTAACAGGGATCGGGACTGAAGCTTTCTTT.

A word on this clone: Other DNA sequences of this sample code for an identical CDR3. V and J are TRBV30 and TRBJ1-1; D is unresolved. Germline CDR1 and CDR2: GTSNPN and SVGIG (reference sequence). With 0 bases removed from V and 8 bases from J, the gap between germline ends came to 7 bases. CDR3 length equals 11 residues. The CDR3 DNA reads TGTGCCTGGAGTGTAGGAGGCGAAGCTTTCTTT. This translates into CAWSVGGEAFF.

V usage is TRBV5-4 and J usage is TRBJ1-4, with 9 bases fitting TRBD1. The V gene end was trimmed by 4 bases and the J gene end by 5 bases; junction bases not matched to a gene: 9. The CDR3 is made up of 16 amino acids. CDR1 SGHNT and CDR2 YYREEE come from the germline V gene (reference sequence). This CDR3 is CASSLDQDRGNEKLFF. DNA of the CDR3: TGTGCCAGCAGCCTAGACCAGGACAGGGGAAATGAAAAACTGTTTTTT.

This clone appeared a single time. J is TRBJ2-7 and V is TRBV6-6; D remains unclear. The CDR3 spans 14 residues. V was pared by 2 bases and J by 6 bases, with 14 bases between. Germline V gene lookup returns CDR1 MNHNY and CDR2 SVGAGI (reference sequence). The CDR3 is CASSYAAQAAEQYF. Written as DNA, the CDR3 is TGTGCCAGCAGTTACGCCGCCCAGGCTGCCGAGCAGTACTTC.

J is TRBJ1-6 and V is TRBV6-5, with a tentative D call TRBD1 (5 bases). V was shortened by 4 bases and J by 10 bases, with 17 bases between the two germline ends. The CDR3 covers 15 residues. Per germline, CDR1 MNHEY and CDR2 SVGAGI. CDR3: CASSSPTDVGSPLHF. The DNA of the CDR3 is TGTGCCAGCAGTTCCCCGACAGACGTAGGATCACCCCTCCACTTT.